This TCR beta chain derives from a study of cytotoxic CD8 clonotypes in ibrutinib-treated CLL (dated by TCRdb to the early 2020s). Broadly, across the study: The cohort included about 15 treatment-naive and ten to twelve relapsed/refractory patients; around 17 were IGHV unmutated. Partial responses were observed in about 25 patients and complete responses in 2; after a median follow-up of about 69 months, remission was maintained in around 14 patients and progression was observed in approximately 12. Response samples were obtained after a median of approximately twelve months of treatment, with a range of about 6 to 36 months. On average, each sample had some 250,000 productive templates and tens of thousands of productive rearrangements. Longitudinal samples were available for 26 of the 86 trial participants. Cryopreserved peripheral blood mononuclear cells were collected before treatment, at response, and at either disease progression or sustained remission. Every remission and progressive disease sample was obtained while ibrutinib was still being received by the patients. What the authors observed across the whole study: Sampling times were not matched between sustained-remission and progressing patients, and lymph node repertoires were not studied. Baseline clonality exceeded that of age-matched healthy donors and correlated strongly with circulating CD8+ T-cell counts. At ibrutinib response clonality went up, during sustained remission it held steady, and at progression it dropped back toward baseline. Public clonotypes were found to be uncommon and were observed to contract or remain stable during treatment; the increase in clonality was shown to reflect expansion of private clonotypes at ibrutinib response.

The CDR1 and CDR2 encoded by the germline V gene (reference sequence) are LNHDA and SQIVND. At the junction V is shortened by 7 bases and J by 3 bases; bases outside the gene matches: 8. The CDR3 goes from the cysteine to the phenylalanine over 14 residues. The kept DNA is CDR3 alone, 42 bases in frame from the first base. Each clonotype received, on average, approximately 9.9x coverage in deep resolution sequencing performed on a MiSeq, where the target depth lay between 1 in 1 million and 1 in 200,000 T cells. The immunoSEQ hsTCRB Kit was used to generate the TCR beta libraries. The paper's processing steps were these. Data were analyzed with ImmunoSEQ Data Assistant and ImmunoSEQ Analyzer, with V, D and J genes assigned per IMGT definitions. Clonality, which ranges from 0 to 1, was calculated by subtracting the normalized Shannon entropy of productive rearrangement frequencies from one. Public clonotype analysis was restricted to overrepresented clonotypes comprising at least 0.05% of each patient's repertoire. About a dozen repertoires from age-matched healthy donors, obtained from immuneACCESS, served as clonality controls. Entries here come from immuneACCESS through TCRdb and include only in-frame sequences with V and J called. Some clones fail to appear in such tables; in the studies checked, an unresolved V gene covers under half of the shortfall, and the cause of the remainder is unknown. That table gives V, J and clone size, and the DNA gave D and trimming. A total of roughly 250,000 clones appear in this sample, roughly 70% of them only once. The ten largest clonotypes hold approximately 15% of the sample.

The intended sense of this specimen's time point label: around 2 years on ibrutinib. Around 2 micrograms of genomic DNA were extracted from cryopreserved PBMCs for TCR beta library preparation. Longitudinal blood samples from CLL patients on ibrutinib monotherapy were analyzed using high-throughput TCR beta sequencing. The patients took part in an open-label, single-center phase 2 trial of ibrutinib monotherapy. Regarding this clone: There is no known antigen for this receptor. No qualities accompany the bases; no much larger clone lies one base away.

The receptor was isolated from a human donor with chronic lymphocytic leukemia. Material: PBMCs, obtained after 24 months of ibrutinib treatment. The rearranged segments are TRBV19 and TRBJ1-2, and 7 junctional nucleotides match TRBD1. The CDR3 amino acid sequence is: CASTNRGWDYGYTF. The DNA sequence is TGTGCCAGTACCAACAGGGGATGGGACTATGGCTACACCTTC.